The text below deals with one T cell receptor beta chain. Its antigen remains unidentified. This entry comes from a study of T-cell memory formation after mild COVID-19. Whole-study findings and limits: A second wave of clones peaked on day 37, and their SARS-CoV-2 specificity went unconfirmed. Day 15 to 85 contracting clones showed balanced CD4/CD8; day 15 to 37 expanders favored CD4+. Several responding clones turned up in pre-infection memory, indicating that cross-reactive memory may have taken part.

TCRdb used MiXCR to reprocess the 5' RACE reads, holding one entry per CDR3 protein. The sample holds approximately 250,000 distinct CDR3 sequences, over 15% seen once. Material for sequencing was PBMCs or a T cell subset sorted from them (not recorded which). The receptor was derived from a man in his late teens or twenties who had mild COVID-19 (a few samples of this study predate the infection). Cell type and time point are not known.

The CDR3 protein is CASIIPGGNEQFF. In nucleotides, the CDR3 is TGTGCCAGCATCATACCTGGGGGGAATGAGCAGTTCTTC. The chain joins TRBV16 to TRBJ2-1, with D perhaps matching TRBD2 (6 bases). In germline, CDR1 is KGHSY, CDR2 FQNENV. CDR3 length: 13 amino acids. Trimming removed 7 bases from V and 7 bases from J, with 14 bases in between.